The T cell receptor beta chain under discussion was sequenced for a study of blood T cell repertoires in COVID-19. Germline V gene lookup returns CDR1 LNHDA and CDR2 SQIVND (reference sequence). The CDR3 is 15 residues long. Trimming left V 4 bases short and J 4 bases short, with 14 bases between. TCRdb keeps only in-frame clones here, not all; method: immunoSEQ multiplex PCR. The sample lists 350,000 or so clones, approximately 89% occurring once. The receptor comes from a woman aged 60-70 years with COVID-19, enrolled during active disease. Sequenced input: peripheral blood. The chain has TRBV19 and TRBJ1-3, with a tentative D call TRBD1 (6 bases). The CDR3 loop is CASSNPGGPGNTIYF. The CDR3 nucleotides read TGTGCCAGTAGTAACCCGGGGGGGCCCGGAAACACCATATATTTT. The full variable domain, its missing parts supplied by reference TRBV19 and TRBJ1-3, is DGGITQSPKYLFRKEGQNVTLSCEQNLNHDAMYWYRQDPGQGLRLIYYSQIVNDFQKGDIAEGYSVSREKKESFPLTVTSAQKNPTAFYLCASSNPGGPGNTIYFGEGSWLTVV.